One sample yielded the 9 T cell receptor beta chains listed below, sequenced in a study of T cells in Graves' hyperthyroidism and ophthalmopathy. TCR beta CDR3 regions were amplified from RNA transcripts. RT-PCR in the first round (using the HTBI primer set) targeted the TCR CDR3. Each CDR3 protein is one row after TCRdb ran MiXCR on the multiplex PCR reads. Among about 640,000 distinct CDR3 sequences listed, just under 45% were seen once. Sequencing used peripheral blood or thyroid tissue (not recorded which). The receptors derive from an adult man with Graves' disease, either hyperthyroidism or ophthalmopathy (not recorded which).

In its sample, this clonotype was seen a few times. The V gene is TRBV7-8, the J gene TRBJ1-1; 7 bases align to TRBD1. This CDR3 spans 18 amino acids. Trimming took 0 bases from V and 5 from J; bases not matched to a gene: 15. Germline V gene lookup returns CDR1 SGHVS and CDR2 FQNEAQ. The DNA for the CDR3 is TGTGCCAGCAGCTTAGCGTATAAGAGACAGGGTGGTGAAACTGAAGCTTTCTTT. It encodes CASSLAYKRQGGETEAFF.

Worth noting for this clonotype: A read error may explain this, as a much larger clone is one base away. Given the absence of the conserved phenylalanine or tryptophan at the CDR3 end, a read error is likely. The chain recombines TRBV7-2 with TRBJ2-5, with D possibly TRBD1 on 6 matching bases. Germline V gene data show CDR1 as SGHTA and CDR2 as FQGNSA. Trimming removed 3 bases from V and 5 bases from J, with 13 bases in between. The CDR3 has 14 amino acids. CDR3 amino acids: CASSLVGAGETQYL. The CDR3 bases are TGTGCCAGCAGCTTGGTGGGGGCAGGGGAGACCCAGTACCTC.

In its sample, this clonotype was seen a few times. The rearrangement links TRBV12-3 or TRBV12-4 to TRBJ1-2, with D possibly being TRBD1 (5 bases). The CDR3 is 13 amino acids. The V gene lost 6 bases and the J gene lost 4 bases, with 12 bases spanning the gap. DNA of the CDR3: TGTGCCAGCAGCGACAGCAATATCTATGGCTACACCTTC. Protein: CASSDSNIYGYTF.

This clonotype showed up many times. The J gene is TRBJ2-2, the V gene TRBV13, with D perhaps matching TRBD1 (5 bases). The CDR3 totals 15 residues. Trimming pared 3 bases from V and 4 bases from J, leaving 12 bases between. Germline-derived CDR1 and CDR2 are PRHDT and FYEKMQ (reference sequence). As DNA, the CDR3 is TGTGCCAGCAGCTTCGGAGTCCAGGGCACCGGGGAGCTGTTTTTT. Residues: CASSFGVQGTGELFF.

This clonotype has at least ten counts. The chain couples TRBV5-1 to TRBJ1-5, with D uncertain. V lost 5 bases, J lost 6 bases, and 12 bases lay in between. Germline V lookup: CDR1 SGHRS, CDR2 YFSETQ. CDR3 length: 13 amino acids. CDR3 DNA: TGCGCCAGCAGTGAGTTCGCGGGTCAGCCCCAGCATTTT. It is translated as CASSEFAGQPQHF.

The chain has TRBV6-5 and TRBJ1-1, with TRBD1 as a possible D gene (5 bases). This CDR3 is 13 amino acids long. V gave up 7 bases and J gave up 5 bases, with 14 bases separating them. In germline, CDR1 is MNHEY, CDR2 SVGAGI. In nucleotides, the CDR3 is TGTGCCAGCAACAAAGGGGAGGGGACTGAAGCTTTCTTT. It codes for CASNKGEGTEAFF.

This clonotype was picked up a small number of times. The chain employs TRBV6-1 and TRBJ1-6; D remains unclear. The V and J ends lost 0 bases and 7 bases respectively, with 13 bases between them. The CDR3 loop spans 16 amino acids. CDR1 and CDR2 (germline): MNHNS, SASEGT. CDR3 sequence (DNA): TGTGCCAGCAGTGAAGCGCAAGGGAGTTGGAATTCACCCCTCCACTTT. Its translation: CASSEAQGSWNSPLHF.

This clonotype was counted ten times or more. The J gene is TRBJ1-5, the V gene TRBV7-9, with 7 bases lining up with TRBD1. Germline CDR1 is SEHNR and CDR2 is FQNEAQ (reference sequence). The CDR3 extends over 16 amino acids. V lost 5 bases to trimming and J lost 2 bases; unmatched junction nucleotides: 9. The DNA for the CDR3 is TGTGCCAGCAGCGAAGGAGGGGGCCGGGGCAATCAGCCCCAGCATTTT. Its translation: CASSEGGGRGNQPQHF. The whole variable domain, remainder taken from reference TRBV7-9 and TRBJ1-5, is DTGVSQNPRHKITKRGQNVTFRCDPISEHNRLYWYRQTLGQGPEFLTYFQNEAQLEKSRLLSDRFSAERPKGSFSTLEIQRTEQGDSAMYLCASSEGGGRGNQPQHFGDGTRLSIL.

This clonotype has more than one count but fewer than ten. The rearrangement joins TRBV20-1 to TRBJ1-5; D unresolved. This CDR3 is built from 13 residues. Trimming pared 0 bases from V and 9 bases from J, leaving 12 bases between. CDR1 and CDR2 from the germline V gene are DFQATT and SNEGSKA (reference sequence). The CDR3 protein is CSARDKGTGPQHF. CDR3 DNA: TGCAGTGCTAGAGATAAGGGAACGGGGCCCCAGCATTTT.